The clone carrying this T cell receptor beta chain was observed many times. This sample stems from a study of human T cells and chemical hapten exposure. Original analysis: A per-sample median of roughly 97,000 TCRs was observed, with a range of about 20,000 to 750,000. TCRdb redid the calling of the RACE reads with MiXCR, one entry per CDR3 protein. TCRdb, rather than the study authors, made the V and J calls. The sample lists tens of thousands of distinct CDR3 sequences; 12% were seen once. Time point defined: pre-sensitization, week 0. Documented treatment: therapeutic diphenylcyclopropenone sensitization with weekly scalp DPC. Researchers extracted total RNA from unfractionated whole blood. J was trimmed by 2 bases and V by 5 bases; bases with no gene match: 10. The CDR3 is 17 amino acids. The germline V gene encodes CDR1 SGHDN and CDR2 FVKESK.

This TCR derives from a woman aged 40 to 50 with alopecia areata. Some clones in this sample may be carry-over from other donors' samples. The sequencing used whole blood, collected in connection with sensitization to the hapten diphenylcyclopropenone (DPC). The V and J genes are TRBV14 and TRBJ2-3; 10 bases are shared with TRBD2. The chain's CDR3 is CASSRYLAGASTDTQYF. CDR3 coding DNA: TGTGCCAGCAGCAGGTACCTAGCGGGAGCGTCCACAGATACGCAGTATTTT.